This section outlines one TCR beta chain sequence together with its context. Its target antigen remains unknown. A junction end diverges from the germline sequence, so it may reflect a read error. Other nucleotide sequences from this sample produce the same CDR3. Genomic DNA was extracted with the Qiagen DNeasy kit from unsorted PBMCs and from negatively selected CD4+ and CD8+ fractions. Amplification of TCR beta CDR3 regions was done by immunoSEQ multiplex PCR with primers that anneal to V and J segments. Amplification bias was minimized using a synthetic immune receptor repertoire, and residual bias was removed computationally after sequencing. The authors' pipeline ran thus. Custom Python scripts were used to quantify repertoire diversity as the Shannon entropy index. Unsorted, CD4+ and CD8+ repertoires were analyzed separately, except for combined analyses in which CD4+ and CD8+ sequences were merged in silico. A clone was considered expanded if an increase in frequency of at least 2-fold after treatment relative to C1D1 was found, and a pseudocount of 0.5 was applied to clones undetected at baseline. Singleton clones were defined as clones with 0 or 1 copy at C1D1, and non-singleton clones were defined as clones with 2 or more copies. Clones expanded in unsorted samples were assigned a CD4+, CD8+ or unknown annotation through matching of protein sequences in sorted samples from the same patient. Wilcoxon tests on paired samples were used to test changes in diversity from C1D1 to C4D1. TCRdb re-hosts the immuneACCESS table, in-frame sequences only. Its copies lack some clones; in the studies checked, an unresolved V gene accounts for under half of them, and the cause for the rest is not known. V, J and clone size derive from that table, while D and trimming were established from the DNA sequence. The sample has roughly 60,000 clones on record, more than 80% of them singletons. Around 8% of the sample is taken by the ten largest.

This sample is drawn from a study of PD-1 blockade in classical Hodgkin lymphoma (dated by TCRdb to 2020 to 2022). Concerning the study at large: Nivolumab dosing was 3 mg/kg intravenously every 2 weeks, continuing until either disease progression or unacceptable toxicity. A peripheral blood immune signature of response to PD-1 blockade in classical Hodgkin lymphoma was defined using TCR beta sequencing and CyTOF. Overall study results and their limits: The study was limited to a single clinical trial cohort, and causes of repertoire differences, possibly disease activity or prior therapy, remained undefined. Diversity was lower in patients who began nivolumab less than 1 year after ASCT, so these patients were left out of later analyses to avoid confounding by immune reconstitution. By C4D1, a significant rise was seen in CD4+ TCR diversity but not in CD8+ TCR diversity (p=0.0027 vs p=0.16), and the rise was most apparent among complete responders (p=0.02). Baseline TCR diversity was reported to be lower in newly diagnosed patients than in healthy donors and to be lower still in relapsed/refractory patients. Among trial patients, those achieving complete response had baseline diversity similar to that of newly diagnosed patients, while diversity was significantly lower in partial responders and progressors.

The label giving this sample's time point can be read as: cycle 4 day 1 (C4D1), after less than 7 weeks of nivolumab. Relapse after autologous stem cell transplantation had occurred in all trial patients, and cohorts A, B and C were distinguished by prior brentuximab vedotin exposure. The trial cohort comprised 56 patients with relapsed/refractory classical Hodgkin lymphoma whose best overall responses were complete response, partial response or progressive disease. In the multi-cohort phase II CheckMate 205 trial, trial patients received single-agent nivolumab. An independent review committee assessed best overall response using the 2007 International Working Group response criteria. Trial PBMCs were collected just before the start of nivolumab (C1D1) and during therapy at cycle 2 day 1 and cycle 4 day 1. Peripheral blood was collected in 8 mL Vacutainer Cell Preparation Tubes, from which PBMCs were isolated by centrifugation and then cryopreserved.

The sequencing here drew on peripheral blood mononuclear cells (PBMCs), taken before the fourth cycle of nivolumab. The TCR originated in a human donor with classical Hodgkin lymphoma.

The bases read TGTGCCAGTAGCCCTCGACCGGGGCTCTCTGGAAACACCATATATTTT. This is translated as CASSPRPGLSGNTIYF. The chain is assembled from TRBV14 and TRBJ1-3, and possibly TRBD1, on 5 matching bases. From the germline V gene, CDR1 is SGHDN and CDR2 is FVKESK. The CDR3 runs 16 residues from the cysteine to the phenylalanine. The entry retains the CDR3 DNA only, 48 bases that are in frame from base 1.